This T cell receptor (beta chain) was sequenced during a study of graft-versus-host responses after intestinal transplantation. Whole-study results and caveats: Among circulating GvH clones, peak levels were associated with early post-transplant declines in HvG clones.

Regarding this clone: Its antigen is not identified.

Germline V CDR1 and CDR2: SGHDT, YYEEEE. V was cut by 4 bases and J by 2 bases, with 11 bases left in between. The CDR3 runs 14 residues. TCRdb keeps only in-frame clones here, not all; method: immunoSEQ multiplex PCR. The sample has roughly 92,000 clones, about nine tenths seen once. The receptor was derived from a human donor who was the organ donor for an intestinal transplant. This chain links TRBV5-6 with TRBJ2-3; D not resolved. This material consisted of unstimulated CD4+ T cells sorted from spleen or lymph node cells, taken before transplant. CDR3 coding DNA: TGTGCCAGCAGCCTTCCGGGTTACACAGATACGCAGTATTTT. This encodes CASSLPGYTDTQYF.